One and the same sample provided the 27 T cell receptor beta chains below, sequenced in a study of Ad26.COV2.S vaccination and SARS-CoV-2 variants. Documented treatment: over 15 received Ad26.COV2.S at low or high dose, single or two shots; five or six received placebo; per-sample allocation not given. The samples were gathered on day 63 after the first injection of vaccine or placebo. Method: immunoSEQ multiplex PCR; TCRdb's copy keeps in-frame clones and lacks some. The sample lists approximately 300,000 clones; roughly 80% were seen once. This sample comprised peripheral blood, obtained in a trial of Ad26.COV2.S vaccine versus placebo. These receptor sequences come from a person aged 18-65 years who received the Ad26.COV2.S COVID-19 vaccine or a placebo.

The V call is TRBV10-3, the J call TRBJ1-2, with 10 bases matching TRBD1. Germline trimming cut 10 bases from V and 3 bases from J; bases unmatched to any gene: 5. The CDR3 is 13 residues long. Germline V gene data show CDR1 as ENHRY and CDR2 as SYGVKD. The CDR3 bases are TGTGCCACCGCGGACAGGGGGTACTATGGCTACACCTTC. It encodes CATADRGYYGYTF.

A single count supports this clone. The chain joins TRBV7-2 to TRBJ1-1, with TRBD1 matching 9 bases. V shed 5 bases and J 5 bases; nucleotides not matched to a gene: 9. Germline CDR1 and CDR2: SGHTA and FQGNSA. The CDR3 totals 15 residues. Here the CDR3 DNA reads TGTGCCAGCAGCCATGGGTGGACAGGGGTAACTGAAGCTTTCTTT. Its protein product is CASSHGWTGVTEAFF.

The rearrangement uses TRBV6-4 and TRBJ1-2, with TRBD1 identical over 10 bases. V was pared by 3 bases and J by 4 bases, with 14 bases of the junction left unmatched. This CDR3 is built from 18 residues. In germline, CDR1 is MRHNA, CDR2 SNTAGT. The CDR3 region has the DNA TGTGCCAGCAGTGAGCCGGGACAGGGGATACGTGCAACCTATGGCTACACCTTC. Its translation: CASSEPGQGIRATYGYTF.

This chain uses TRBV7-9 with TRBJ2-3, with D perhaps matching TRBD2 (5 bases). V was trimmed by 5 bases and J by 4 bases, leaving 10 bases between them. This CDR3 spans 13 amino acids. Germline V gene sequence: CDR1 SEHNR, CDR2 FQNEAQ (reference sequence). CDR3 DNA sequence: TGTGCCAGCAGCCTACCCGGGGCAGATACGCAGTATTTT. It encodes CASSLPGADTQYF.

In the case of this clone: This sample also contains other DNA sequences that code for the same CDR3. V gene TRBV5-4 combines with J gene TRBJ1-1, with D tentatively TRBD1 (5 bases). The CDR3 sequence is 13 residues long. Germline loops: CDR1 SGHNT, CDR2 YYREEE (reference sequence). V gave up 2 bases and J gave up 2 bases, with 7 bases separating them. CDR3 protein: CASSLDRNTEAFF. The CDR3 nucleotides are TGTGCCAGCAGCTTAGACAGAAACACTGAAGCTTTCTTT.

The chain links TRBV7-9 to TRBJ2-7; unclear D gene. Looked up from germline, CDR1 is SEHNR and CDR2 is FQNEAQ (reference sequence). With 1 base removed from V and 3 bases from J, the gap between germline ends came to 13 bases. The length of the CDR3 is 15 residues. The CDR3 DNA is TGTGCCAGCAGCTTAGGTCGGATGCAGAGCTACGAGCAGTACTTC. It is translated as CASSLGRMQSYEQYF.

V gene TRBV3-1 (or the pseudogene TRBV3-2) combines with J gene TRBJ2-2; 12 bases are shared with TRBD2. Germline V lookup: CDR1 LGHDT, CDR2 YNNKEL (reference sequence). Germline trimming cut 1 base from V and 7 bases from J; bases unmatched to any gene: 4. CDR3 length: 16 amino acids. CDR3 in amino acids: CASSQGLAGGIGELFF. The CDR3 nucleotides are TGTGCCAGCAGCCAAGGGCTAGCGGGGGGGATCGGGGAGCTGTTTTTT.

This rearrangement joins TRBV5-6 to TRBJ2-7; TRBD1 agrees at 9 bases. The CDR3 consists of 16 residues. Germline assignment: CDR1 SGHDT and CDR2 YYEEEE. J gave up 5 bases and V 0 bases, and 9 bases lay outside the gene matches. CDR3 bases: TGTGCCAGCAGCTTGGCCCGGGACAGGGAATGGGACGAGCAGTACTTC. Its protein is CASSLARDREWDEQYF.

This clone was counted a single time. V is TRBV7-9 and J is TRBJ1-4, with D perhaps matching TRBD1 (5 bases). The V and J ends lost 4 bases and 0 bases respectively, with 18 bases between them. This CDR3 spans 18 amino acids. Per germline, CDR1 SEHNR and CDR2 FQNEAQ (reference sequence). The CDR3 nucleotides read TGTGCCAGCAGCTACCGAGGGGCGATAACCGCAACTAATGAAAAACTGTTTTTT. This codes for CASSYRGAITATNEKLFF. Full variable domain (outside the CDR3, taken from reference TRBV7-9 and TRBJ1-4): DTGVSQNPRHKITKRGQNVTFRCDPISEHNRLYWYRQTLGQGPEFLTYFQNEAQLEKSRLLSDRFSAERPKGSFSTLEIQRTEQGDSAMYLCASSYRGAITATNEKLFFGSGTQLSVL.

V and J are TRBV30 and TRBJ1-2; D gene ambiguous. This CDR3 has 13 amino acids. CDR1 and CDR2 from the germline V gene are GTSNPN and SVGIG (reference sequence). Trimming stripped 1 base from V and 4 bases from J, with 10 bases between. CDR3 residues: CAWSDGHLYGYTF. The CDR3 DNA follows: TGTGCCTGGAGTGATGGGCACCTCTATGGCTACACCTTC.

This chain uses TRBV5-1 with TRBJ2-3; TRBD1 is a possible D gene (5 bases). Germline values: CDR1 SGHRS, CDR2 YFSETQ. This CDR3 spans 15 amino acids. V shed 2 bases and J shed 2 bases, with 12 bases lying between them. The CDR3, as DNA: TGCGCCAGCAGCTTTGACAGATCCACCACAGATACGCAGTATTTT. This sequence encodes CASSFDRSTTDTQYF.

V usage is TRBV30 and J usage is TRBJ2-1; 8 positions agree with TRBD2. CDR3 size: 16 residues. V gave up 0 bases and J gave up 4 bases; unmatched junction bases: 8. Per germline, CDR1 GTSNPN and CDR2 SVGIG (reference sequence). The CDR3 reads CAWSVAGDPWYNEQFF. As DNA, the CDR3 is TGTGCCTGGAGTGTAGCGGGGGACCCTTGGTACAATGAGCAGTTCTTC.

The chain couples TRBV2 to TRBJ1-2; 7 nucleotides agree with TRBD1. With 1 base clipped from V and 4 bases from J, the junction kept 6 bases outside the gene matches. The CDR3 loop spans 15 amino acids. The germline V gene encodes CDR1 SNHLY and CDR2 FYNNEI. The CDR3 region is CASSEGQGWVYGYTF. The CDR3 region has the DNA TGTGCCAGCAGTGAAGGACAGGGTTGGGTCTATGGCTACACCTTC.

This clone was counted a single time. The CDR3 reads CAISSIGTGELFF. The CDR3 region has the DNA TGTGCCATCAGTTCCATCGGTACCGGGGAGCTGTTTTTT. The chain links TRBV10-3 to TRBJ2-2; D gene uncertain. The CDR3 is 13 amino acids. Germline CDR1 is ENHRY and CDR2 is SYGVKD. V shed 5 bases and J shed 5 bases, with 9 bases lying between them.

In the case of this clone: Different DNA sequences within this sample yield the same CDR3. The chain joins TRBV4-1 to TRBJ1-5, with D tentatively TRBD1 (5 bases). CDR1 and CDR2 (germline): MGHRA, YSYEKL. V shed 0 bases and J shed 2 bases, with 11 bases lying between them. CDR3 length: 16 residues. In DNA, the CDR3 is TGCGCCAGCAGCCAAGACGGGGGTATTGGCAATCAGCCCCAGCATTTT. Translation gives CASSQDGGIGNQPQHF.

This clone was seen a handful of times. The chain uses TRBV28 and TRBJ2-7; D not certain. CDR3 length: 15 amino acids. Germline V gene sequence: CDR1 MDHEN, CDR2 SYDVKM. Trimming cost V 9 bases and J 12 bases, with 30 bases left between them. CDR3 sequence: CASNGHQNSDARLYF. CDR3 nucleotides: TGTGCCAGTAACGGTCACCAAAACTCCGATGCGAGACTGTACTTC.

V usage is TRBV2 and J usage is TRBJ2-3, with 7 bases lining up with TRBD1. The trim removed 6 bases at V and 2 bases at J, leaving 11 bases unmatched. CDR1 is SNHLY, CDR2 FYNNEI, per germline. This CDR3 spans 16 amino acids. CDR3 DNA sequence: TGTGCCAGCAGCACCACCCGGACAGGATACACAGATACGCAGTATTTT. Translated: CASSTTRTGYTDTQYF.

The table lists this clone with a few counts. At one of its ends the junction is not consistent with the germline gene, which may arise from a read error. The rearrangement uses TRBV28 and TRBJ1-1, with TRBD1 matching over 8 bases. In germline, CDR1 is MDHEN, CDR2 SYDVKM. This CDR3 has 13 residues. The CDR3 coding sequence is TGTGCCAGCAGCTTGGACAGGGAACGCTCTCGGCTCTTT. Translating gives CASSLDRERSRLF.

CDR3 sequence (DNA): TGTGCCATCAGTGAACACGCAACGCGGGGGCCCACTGAAGCTTTCTTT. Its translation: CAISEHATRGPTEAFF. V and J are TRBV10-3 and TRBJ1-1; tentative D call: TRBD1 (6 bases). CDR1 ENHRY and CDR2 SYGVKD come from the germline V gene. Trimming left V 3 bases short and J 4 bases short, with 18 bases between. This CDR3 spans 16 amino acids.

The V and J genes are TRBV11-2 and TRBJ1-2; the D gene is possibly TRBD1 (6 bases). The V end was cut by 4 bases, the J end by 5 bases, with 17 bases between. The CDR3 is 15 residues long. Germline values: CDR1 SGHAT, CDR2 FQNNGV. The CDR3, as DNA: TGTGCCAGCAGCTCTTCCCGGGGGAGGGGGTATGGCTACACCTTC. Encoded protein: CASSSSRGRGYGYTF.

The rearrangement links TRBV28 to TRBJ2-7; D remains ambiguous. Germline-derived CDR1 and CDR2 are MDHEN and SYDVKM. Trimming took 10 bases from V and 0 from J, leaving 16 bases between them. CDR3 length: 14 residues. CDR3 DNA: TGTGCCACGCGCGGAGACGGCGCCTCCTACGAGCAGTACTTC. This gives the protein CATRGDGASYEQYF.

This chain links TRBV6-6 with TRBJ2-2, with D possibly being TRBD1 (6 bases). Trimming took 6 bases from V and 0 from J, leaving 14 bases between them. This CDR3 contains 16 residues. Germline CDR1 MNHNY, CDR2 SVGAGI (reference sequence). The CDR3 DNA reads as TGTGCCAGCAGCAAAACCGGGACACCGAACACCGGGGAGCTGTTTTTT. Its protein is CASSKTGTPNTGELFF.

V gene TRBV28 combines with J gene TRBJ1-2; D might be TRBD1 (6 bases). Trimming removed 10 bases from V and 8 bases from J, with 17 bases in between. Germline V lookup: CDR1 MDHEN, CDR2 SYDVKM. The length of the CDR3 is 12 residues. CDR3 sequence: CAITDRKGGYTF. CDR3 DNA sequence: TGTGCCATAACGGACAGAAAAGGAGGCTACACCTTC.

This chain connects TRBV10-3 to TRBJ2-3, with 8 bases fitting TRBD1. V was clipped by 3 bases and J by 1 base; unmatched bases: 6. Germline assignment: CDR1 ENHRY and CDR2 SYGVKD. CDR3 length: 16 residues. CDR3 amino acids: CAISDKGQEGTDTQYF. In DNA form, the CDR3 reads TGTGCCATCAGTGATAAGGGACAGGAGGGCACAGATACGCAGTATTTT.

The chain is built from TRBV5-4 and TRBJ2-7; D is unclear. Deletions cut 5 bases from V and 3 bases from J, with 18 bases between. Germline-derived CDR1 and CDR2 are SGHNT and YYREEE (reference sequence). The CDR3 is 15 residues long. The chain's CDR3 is CASSAPGQADYEQYF. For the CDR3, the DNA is TGTGCCAGCAGTGCCCCCGGGCAGGCGGACTACGAGCAGTACTTC.

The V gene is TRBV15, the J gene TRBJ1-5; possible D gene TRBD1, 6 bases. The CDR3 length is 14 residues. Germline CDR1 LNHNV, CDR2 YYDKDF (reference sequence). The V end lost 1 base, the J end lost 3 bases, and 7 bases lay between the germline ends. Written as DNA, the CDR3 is TGTGCCACCAGCAGAGGGACAGACAATCAGCCCCAGCATTTT. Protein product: CATSRGTDNQPQHF.

CDR3 nucleotides: TGTGCCAGCAGCTTAGTAGCTAGCGGGGGAAGCACAGATACGCAGTATTTT. Translated: CASSLVASGGSTDTQYF. The V and J genes are TRBV7-2 and TRBJ2-3; 10 nucleotides agree with TRBD2. V gave up 1 base and J gave up 0 bases; unmatched junction bases: 4. The V gene's germline CDR1 is SGHTA and CDR2 FQGNSA. CDR3 length: 17 residues. Supplemented by reference TRBV7-2 and TRBJ2-3, the full variable domain reads GAGVSQSPSNKVTEKGKDVELRCDPISGHTALYWYRQSLGQGLEFLIYFQGNSAPDKSGLPSDRFSAERTGGSVSTLTIQRTQQEDSAVYLCASSLVASGGSTDTQYFGPGTRLTVL.